The clone carrying this TCR beta chain occurred a few times. These data originate in a study of shared clonotypes between healthy human individuals. The CDR3 extends over 15 amino acids. CDR1 is SGHNT, CDR2 YYREEE, per germline (reference sequence). The ends were cut back, 0 bases at V and 0 bases at J, with 7 bases in the middle. TCRdb keeps only in-frame clones here, not all; method: immunoSEQ multiplex PCR. Here the sample spans roughly 480,000 clones, 79% being singletons. The specimen was PBMCs. The chain carries TRBV5-4 and TRBJ2-1; D unresolved. This clonotype was sampled from a woman between 40 and 50 years old in good health. Some clones in this sample may be carry-over from other donors' samples. CDR3 DNA: TGTGCCAGCAGCTTGGACAGAAACTCCTACAATGAGCAGTTCTTC. It specifies CASSLDRNSYNEQFF. The whole variable domain, remainder taken from reference TRBV5-4 and TRBJ2-1, is ETGVTQSPTHLIKTRGQQVTLRCSSQSGHNTVSWYQQALGQGPQFIFQYYREEENGRGNFPPRFSGLQFPNYSSELNVNALELDDSALYLCASSLDRNSYNEQFFGPGTRLTVL.